This note documents a single T cell receptor (beta chain) sequence. An end of the junction differs from the germline gene, which may be a read error. The method was immunoSEQ multiplex PCR; TCRdb's version includes in-frame clones alone and lacks a portion of them. The sample yields 360,000 or so clones, roughly 89% seen once. Germline V gene lookup returns CDR1 SGHVS and CDR2 FNYEAQ. The CDR3 has 16 amino acids. The sample belongs to a study of blood T cell repertoires in COVID-19. Study details: Samples representing acute and convalescent COVID-19 were sourced from the United States, Italy and Spain. The analysed material was cDNA or gDNA that came from T cells, B-cell-depleted T cells, or PBMCs.

The study recruited people aged roughly 18 to 95 years across about two dozen US areas. Among Cohort 3 donors, those recovered had two negative PCRs, clearance, or symptom resolution. The chain uses TRBV7-6 and TRBJ1-1; tentatively, D is TRBD1 (6 bases). The sequencing input was PBMCs or T cells enriched from blood (not recorded which). This sequence originates from a woman aged 25 to 45 who had recovered from COVID-19. The CDR3 sequence: CASSLESAGGRGEAFF. In nucleotides, the CDR3 is TGTGCCAGTAGCTTGGAAAGCGCCGGGGGGCGAGGTGAAGCTTTCTTT.